What follows are 19 T cell receptor beta chains derived from one specimen sequenced in a study of blood T cell repertoires in COVID-19. Method: immunoSEQ multiplex PCR; TCRdb's copy keeps in-frame clones and lacks some. Of 150,000 to 200,000 clones listed, around 84% are singletons. The sequencing input was PBMCs or T cells enriched from blood (not recorded which). The receptors stem from a woman aged 45 to 65 who had recovered from COVID-19.

The chain links TRBV27 to TRBJ1-4; TRBD1 agrees at 8 bases. The CDR3 has 14 residues. With V trimmed by 2 bases and J by 8 bases, 4 bases remained unmatched. Looked up from germline, CDR1 is MNHEY and CDR2 is SMNVEV (reference sequence). The DNA for the CDR3 is TGTGCCAGCAGTTTACAGGGGGCCGGAGAAAAACTGTTTTTT. Protein: CASSLQGAGEKLFF.

The chain carries TRBV5-8 and TRBJ2-2, with TRBD2 identical over 8 bases. CDR1 and CDR2 from the germline V gene are SGHTS and YDEGEE. V was pared by 4 bases and J by 3 bases, with 11 bases of the junction left unmatched. The CDR3 has 17 amino acids. CDR3: CASSLRKTSEYTGELFF. The CDR3 DNA reads TGTGCCAGCAGCCTTCGAAAGACTAGCGAATACACCGGGGAGCTGTTTTTT.

In this sample, this clone turned up once. CDR3 bases: TGTGCCAGTTCCCCGGGACTAGCGGGGGCCAGGAGCTCCTACAATGAGCAGTTCTTC. Encoded protein: CASSPGLAGARSSYNEQFF. The V gene is TRBV19, the J gene TRBJ2-1, with 14 bases fitting TRBD2. Trimming removed 8 bases from V and 0 bases from J; junction bases left unmatched: 12. CDR1 LNHDA and CDR2 SQIVND come from the germline V gene (reference sequence). This CDR3 has 19 amino acids.

The chain links TRBV19 to TRBJ2-3; D perhaps matches TRBD2 (5 bases). V shed 1 base and J shed 4 bases, with 12 bases lying between them. CDR1 and CDR2 (germline): LNHDA, SQIVND (reference sequence). This CDR3 is built from 15 residues. The CDR3 DNA reads TGTGCCAGTAGTATAGGGTTAGTGGACTCAGATACGCAGTATTTT. This gives the protein CASSIGLVDSDTQYF.

The chain couples TRBV27 to TRBJ2-7, with 8 positions matching TRBD1. J gave up 3 bases and V 9 bases, and 4 bases lay outside the gene matches. From germline, CDR1 is MNHEY and CDR2 SMNVEV (reference sequence). The CDR3 loop spans 12 amino acids. The CDR3 loop is CASGQGHYEQYF. The CDR3 coding sequence is TGTGCCAGTGGACAGGGCCACTACGAGCAGTACTTC.

J is TRBJ2-4 and V is TRBV3-1 (or the pseudogene TRBV3-2); 8 nucleotides agree with TRBD2. Trimming cost V 4 bases and J 11 bases; bases outside gene matches: 10. The CDR3 sequence is 14 residues long. Germline assignment: CDR1 LGHDT and CDR2 YNNKEL (reference sequence). CDR3 loop: CASSPSGSPTVQYF. The CDR3, as DNA: TGTGCCAGCAGCCCGAGCGGGAGCCCTACGGTTCAGTACTTC.

The genes are TRBV12-3 or TRBV12-4 and TRBJ1-1, with D perhaps matching TRBD1 (5 bases). The CDR3 spans 13 residues. V lost 6 bases, J lost 4 bases, and 12 bases lay in between. The CDR3 loop is CASRGRVVTEAFF. The CDR3 DNA sequence: TGTGCCAGCAGGGGCAGGGTTGTCACTGAAGCTTTCTTT.

The rearrangement joins TRBV11-2 to TRBJ2-5; the match to TRBD2 covers 9 bases. V dropped 2 bases and J dropped 5; count of bases not matched to a gene: 6. The CDR3 sequence is 15 residues long. Germline CDR1 and CDR2: SGHAT and FQNNGV. The CDR3 here is CASSLFGSGGETQYF. Here the CDR3 DNA reads TGTGCCAGCAGCTTATTTGGTAGCGGGGGCGAGACCCAGTACTTC.

The gene calls are TRBV19 and TRBJ1-5, with D perhaps TRBD1 (6 bases). Germline V gene data show CDR1 as LNHDA and CDR2 as SQIVND (reference sequence). This CDR3 spans 13 amino acids. Trimming removed 4 bases at V and 4 bases at J, with 8 bases between. The CDR3 sequence: CASSRGQNQPQHF. CDR3 DNA sequence: TGTGCCAGTAGTAGAGGACAGAATCAGCCCCAGCATTTT.

The J gene is TRBJ1-3, the V gene TRBV5-4; 8 bases fit TRBD1. Germline V gives CDR1 SGHNT, CDR2 YYREEE (reference sequence). Trimming cost V 1 base and J 4 bases; bases outside gene matches: 4. The CDR3 contains 15 residues. The CDR3 sequence is CASSLQGARGNTIYF. Here the CDR3 DNA reads TGTGCCAGCAGCTTGCAGGGGGCGAGGGGAAACACCATATATTTT.

V gene TRBV5-4 combines with J gene TRBJ2-5, with 8 bases lining up with TRBD1. Germline lookup yields CDR1 SGHNT and CDR2 YYREEE (reference sequence). The CDR3 is 14 amino acids. J gave up 5 bases and V 4 bases, and 7 bases lay outside the gene matches. The CDR3 is CASSVDRGRETQYF. CDR3 bases: TGTGCCAGCAGCGTTGACAGGGGTCGCGAGACCCAGTACTTC.

The chain is built from TRBV7-9 and TRBJ1-5; D is possibly TRBD1 (5 bases). V gave up 1 base and J gave up 1 base, with 5 bases separating them. This CDR3 is built from 14 residues. Looked up from germline, CDR1 is SEHNR and CDR2 is FQNEAQ (reference sequence). CDR3 DNA sequence: TGTGCCAGCAGCTTAGGACAGAGCAATCAGCCCCAGCATTTT. Its translation: CASSLGQSNQPQHF. Full variable domain (rest looked up from reference TRBV7-9 and TRBJ1-5): DTGVSQNPRHKITKRGQNVTFRCDPISEHNRLYWYRQTLGQGPEFLTYFQNEAQLEKSRLLSDRFSAERPKGSFSTLEIQRTEQGDSAMYLCASSLGQSNQPQHFGDGTRLSIL.

This rearrangement joins TRBV4-2 to TRBJ2-3, with 11 bases fitting TRBD2. The CDR3 covers 16 residues. Germline CDR1 reads LGHNA; CDR2 reads YNFKEQ. V shed 3 bases, J shed 4 bases, and the junction held 6 bases outside the gene matches. CDR3 sequence: CASSQALAGVADTQYF. In DNA form, the CDR3 reads TGTGCCAGCAGCCAGGCACTAGCGGGGGTGGCAGATACGCAGTATTTT.

The V and J genes are TRBV6-5 and TRBJ1-6; a possible D gene is TRBD1 (6 bases). This CDR3 has 14 residues. The V gene lost 6 bases and the J gene lost 2 bases, with 8 bases spanning the gap. Germline loops: CDR1 MNHEY, CDR2 SVGAGI. CDR3 sequence reads: CASRPGAYNSPLHF. DNA of the CDR3: TGTGCCAGCAGGCCAGGGGCCTATAATTCACCCCTCCACTTT.

The chain is built from TRBV7-2 and TRBJ2-7; 8 nucleotides line up with TRBD1. The CDR3 length is 16 residues. The V gene's germline CDR1 is SGHTA and CDR2 FQGNSA. J lost 6 bases, V lost 5 bases, and 15 bases had no gene match. The CDR3 spells CASSNRQGARVSEQYF. The CDR3 DNA reads TGTGCCAGCAGCAACAGGCAGGGGGCGCGGGTCAGCGAGCAGTACTTC.

This clone was seen more than once but under ten times. This chain connects TRBV6-5 to TRBJ2-6; D remains unclear. V lost 4 bases and J 4 bases, leaving 5 bases between the germline ends. CDR1 and CDR2 from the germline V gene are MNHEY and SVGAGI. This CDR3 comprises 13 residues. The CDR3 region is CASSSPGANVLTF. The CDR3 nucleotides read TGTGCCAGCAGTTCCCCAGGGGCCAACGTCCTGACTTTC.

The chain links TRBV7-2 to TRBJ2-7; 8 bases line up with TRBD1. This CDR3 region has 15 residues. CDR1 is SGHTA and CDR2 is FQGNSA in the germline V gene. The J segment lost 0 bases and the V segment lost 5 bases, leaving 6 bases of the junction unmatched. The CDR3 DNA is TGTGCCAGCAGCACCCAACAGGGGGGCTCCTACGAGCAGTACTTC. Translation gives CASSTQQGGSYEQYF.

This chain connects TRBV28 to TRBJ2-1, with D possibly TRBD1 on 5 matching bases. Trimming removed 5 bases from V and 3 bases from J, with 8 bases in between. The germline gives CDR1 MDHEN, CDR2 SYDVKM. The CDR3 spans 13 residues. CDR3 nucleotides: TGTGCCAGCAGTCGGACAAACTACAATGAGCAGTTCTTC. Its protein is CASSRTNYNEQFF.

V is TRBV6-6 and J is TRBJ2-7; 10 positions match TRBD1. Per germline, CDR1 MNHNY and CDR2 SVGAGI (reference sequence). The CDR3 consists of 14 residues. The V and J ends lost 5 bases and 7 bases, in that order; junction bases with no gene match: 8. The CDR3 here is CASSAGTGVFEQYF. The CDR3 bases are TGTGCCAGCAGTGCCGGGACAGGGGTGTTTGAGCAGTACTTC.